The source of this T cell receptor beta chain is a study of Graves' ophthalmopathy and Graves' hyperthyroidism. Amplification of TCR beta CDR3 regions used RNA transcripts. HTBI primers were used in a first-round RT-PCR, which preceded a second-round multiplex PCR. Using its own MiXCR run on the multiplex PCR reads, TCRdb lists one record per CDR3 protein. The sample carries about 180,000 distinct CDR3 sequences, about 40% recorded once. Symptoms, serum thyroxine and TRAb, thyroid ultrasound, and orbital computed tomography formed the diagnostic basis. The PBMCs were taken from 10 ml of fresh peripheral blood. The length of the CDR3 is 15 residues. Germline V gives CDR1 MNHEY, CDR2 SVGEGT. V was clipped by 4 bases and J by 3 bases, with 12 bases between them.

The rearrangement uses TRBV6-2 or TRBV6-3 and TRBJ2-2, with D uncertain. Sequencing was done on a sample of peripheral blood. This receptor was identified in a woman in her thirties or forties with Graves' ophthalmopathy. The CDR3 DNA reads as TGTGCCAGCAGTTTACCCATAGACTACACCGGGGAGCTGTTTTTT. The encoded protein is CASSLPIDYTGELFF.